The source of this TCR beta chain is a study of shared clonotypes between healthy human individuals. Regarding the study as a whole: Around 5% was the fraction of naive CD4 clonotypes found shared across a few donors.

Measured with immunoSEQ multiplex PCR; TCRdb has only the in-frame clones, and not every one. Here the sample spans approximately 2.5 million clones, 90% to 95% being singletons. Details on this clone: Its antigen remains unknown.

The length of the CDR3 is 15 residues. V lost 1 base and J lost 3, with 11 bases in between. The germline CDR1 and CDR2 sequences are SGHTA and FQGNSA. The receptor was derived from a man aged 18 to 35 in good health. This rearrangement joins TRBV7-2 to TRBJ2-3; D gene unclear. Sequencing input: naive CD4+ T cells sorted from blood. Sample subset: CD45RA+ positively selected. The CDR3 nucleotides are TGTGCCAGCAGCTTAGAGTCGTCTAAGACAGATACGCAGTATTTT. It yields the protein CASSLESSKTDTQYF. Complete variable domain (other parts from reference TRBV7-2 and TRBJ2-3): GAGVSQSPSNKVTEKGKDVELRCDPISGHTALYWYRQSLGQGLEFLIYFQGNSAPDKSGLPSDRFSAERTGGSVSTLTIQRTQQEDSAVYLCASSLESSKTDTQYFGPGTRLTVL.